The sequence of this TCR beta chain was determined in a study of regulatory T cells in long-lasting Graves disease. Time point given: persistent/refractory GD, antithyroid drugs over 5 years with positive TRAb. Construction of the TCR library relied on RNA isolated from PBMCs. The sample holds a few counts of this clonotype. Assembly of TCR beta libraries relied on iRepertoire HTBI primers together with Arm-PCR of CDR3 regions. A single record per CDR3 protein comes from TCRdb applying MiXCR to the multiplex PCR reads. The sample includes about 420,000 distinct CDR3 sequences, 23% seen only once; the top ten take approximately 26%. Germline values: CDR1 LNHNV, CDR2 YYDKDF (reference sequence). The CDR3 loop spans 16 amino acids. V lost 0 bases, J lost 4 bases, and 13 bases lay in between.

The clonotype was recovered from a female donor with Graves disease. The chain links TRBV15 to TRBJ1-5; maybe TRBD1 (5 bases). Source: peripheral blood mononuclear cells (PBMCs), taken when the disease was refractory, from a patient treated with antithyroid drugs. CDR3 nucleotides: TGTGCCACCAGCAGAGATCCCACAGGAAGAAATCAGCCCCAGCATTTT. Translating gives CATSRDPTGRNQPQHF.